The rows below give T cell receptor beta chains drawn from one sample of a study of neurological immune-mediated disorders. One entry per CDR3 protein, called by TCRdb with MiXCR from the 5' RACE reads. The table shows about 87,000 distinct CDR3 sequences, with 3% to 4% occurring only once. Source material: PBMCs. Receptors were obtained from a woman in her fifties or sixties with multiple sclerosis. Each CDR3 is given with its conserved first and last residue. A D gene is named only where the DNA matches it firmly. The size entry is marked missing in some rows and otherwise reads once, few, many or a size class.

j_call v_call d_call clone_size cdr3_aa cdr3_nt
TRBJ2-3 TRBV7-6 . many CASSKSTDTQYF TGTGCCAGCAGCAAAAGCACAGATACGCAGTATTTT
TRBJ1-5 TRBV7-2 . many CASSARQAGPNQPQHF TGTGCCAGCAGCGCCAGACAGGCCGGACCCAATCAGCCCCAGCATTTT
TRBJ1-5 TRBV7-8 . many CASSSPPGNQPQHF TGTGCCAGCAGCTCGCCCCCGGGGAATCAGCCCCAGCATTTT
TRBJ2-1 TRBV7-2 . many CASSKGGQHYNEQFF TGTGCCAGCAGCAAGGGAGGACAGCATTACAATGAGCAGTTCTTC
TRBJ2-5 TRBV5-6 TRBD1 many CASSLARDSWSAETQYF TGTGCCAGCAGCTTGGCCAGGGACAGTTGGTCTGCAGAGACCCAGTACTTC
TRBJ2-2 TRBV7-9 . many CASSSGELFF TGTGCCAGCAGCTCCGGGGAGCTGTTTTTT
TRBJ1-5 TRBV24-1 . many CATRENPDRKFYSNQPQHF TGTGCCACCAGAGAAAACCCGGACAGAAAATTTTATAGCAATCAGCCCCAGCATTTT
TRBJ1-1 TRBV5-5 . many CASSLDWNTEAFF TGTGCCAGCAGCTTGGACTGGAACACTGAAGCTTTCTTT
TRBJ2-3 TRBV20-1 . many CSARPGKGTDTQYF TGCAGTGCTAGACCAGGGAAAGGCACAGATACGCAGTATTTT
TRBJ2-5 TRBV7-7 . many CASSPASVGAETQYF TGTGCTAGCAGCCCAGCTTCGGTGGGCGCGGAGACCCAGTACTTC
TRBJ1-5 TRBV5-1 . many CASSLFSGQPQHF TGCGCCAGCAGCTTGTTCTCCGGTCAGCCCCAGCATTTT
TRBJ1-2 TRBV12-3/TRBV12-4 TRBD1 many CASSFRTGSGYTF TGTGCCAGCAGTTTTAGGACAGGGAGTGGCTACACCTTC
TRBJ2-2 TRBV7-2 TRBD1 many CASSKDRVNTGELFF TGTGCCAGCAGCAAGGACAGGGTGAACACCGGGGAGCTGTTTTTT
TRBJ1-5 TRBV20-1 . many CSARGGVNQPQHF TGCAGTGCTAGAGGGGGGGTGAATCAGCCCCAGCATTTT
TRBJ2-2 TRBV20-1 TRBD2 many CSARGPPGIAGNTGELFF TGCAGTGCTAGAGGGCCCCCCGGGATAGCGGGAAACACCGGGGAGCTGTTTTTT
TRBJ1-1 TRBV3-1 . many CASSHPIAGTEAFF TGTGCCAGCAGCCATCCTATAGCGGGCACTGAAGCTTTCTTT
TRBJ1-5 TRBV6-2/TRBV6-3 TRBD1 many CASSYQDRGYSIDVNQPQHF TGTGCCAGCAGTTACCAGGACAGGGGCTACTCTATAGACGTCAATCAGCCCCAGCATTTT
TRBJ2-1 TRBV7-9 . many CASSFSYEQFF TGTGCCAGCAGCTTCTCGTATGAGCAGTTCTTC
TRBJ1-2 TRBV20-1 TRBD1 many CSAQGDQVRGYTF TGCAGTGCTCAGGGGGACCAGGTCCGTGGCTACACCTTC
TRBJ1-1 TRBV10-3 . many CAISESNERGAEAFF TGTGCCATCAGTGAGTCGAACGAACGGGGAGCTGAAGCTTTCTTT
TRBJ2-1 TRBV20-1 . many CSARDTVAYNEQFF TGCAGTGCTAGAGATACGGTCGCCTACAATGAGCAGTTCTTC
TRBJ1-2 TRBV20-1 . many CSARLGEGYGYTF TGCAGTGCCCGGCTGGGGGAGGGCTATGGCTACACCTTC
TRBJ2-7 TRBV7-2 TRBD2 many CASSSLAGGSPSYEQYF TGTGCCAGCAGCTCACTAGCGGGGGGCTCCCCGTCCTACGAGCAGTACTTC
TRBJ2-7 TRBV5-1 . many CASSLALGTYEQYF TGCGCCAGCAGCTTGGCCTTAGGTACCTACGAGCAGTACTTC
TRBJ2-1 TRBV4-3 TRBD2 many CASSRAGGKYEQFF TGCGCCAGCAGCCGAGCGGGGGGGAAGTATGAGCAGTTCTTC
TRBJ1-4 TRBV20-1 . many CSAPNEKLFF TGCAGTGCTCCTAATGAAAAACTGTTTTTT
TRBJ2-5 TRBV20-1 . many CSTRREDRQETQYF TGCAGTACACGCCGGGAGGACAGGCAAGAGACCCAGTACTTC
TRBJ1-2 TRBV9 . many CASSGIKGYTF TGTGCCAGCAGCGGAATCAAGGGCTACACCTTC
TRBJ2-3 TRBV10-3 TRBD2 many CAISESDAGGHVRTDTQYF TGTGCCATCAGTGAGTCGGACGCGGGGGGCCACGTTCGCACAGATACGCAGTATTTT
TRBJ2-5 TRBV5-1 . many CASSFTGRRETQYF TGCGCCAGCAGCTTCACGGGGCGCAGGGAGACCCAGTACTTC
TRBJ1-2 TRBV4-2 . many CASSQDVAAEWVHGYTF TGTGCCAGCAGCCAAGATGTAGCCGCAGAGTGGGTCCATGGCTACACCTTC
TRBJ1-6 TRBV5-1 TRBD1 many CASSPDRGRNSPLHF TGCGCCAGCAGCCCTGACAGGGGAAGGAATTCACCCCTCCACTTT
TRBJ2-3 TRBV27 . many CASSLLRGALPRTDTQYF TGTGCCAGCAGTTTATTGCGGGGAGCCTTGCCGCGCACAGATACGCAGTATTTT
TRBJ1-2 TRBV6-6 TRBD1 many CASIATGGDYGYTF TGTGCCAGCATTGCGACAGGGGGTGACTATGGCTACACCTTC
TRBJ2-3 TRBV15 TRBD2 many CATSRDSGSGGPTDTQYF TGTGCCACCAGCAGAGATTCGGGGAGCGGGGGCCCCACAGATACGCAGTATTTT
TRBJ1-2 TRBV6-5 . many CASSYMGGNYGYTF TGTGCCAGCAGTTACATGGGGGGGAACTATGGCTACACCTTC
TRBJ1-1 TRBV2 TRBD1 many CASSVGDRGFMNTEAFF TGTGCCAGCAGTGTAGGGGACAGGGGCTTCATGAACACTGAAGCTTTCTTT
TRBJ2-7 TRBV6-5 TRBD2 many CASSYRLAGGRQSYEQYF TGTGCCAGCAGTTACCGACTAGCGGGGGGCCGTCAGTCCTACGAGCAGTACTTC
TRBJ2-5 TRBV5-1 . many CASSLGGSQGEETQYF TGCGCCAGCAGCTTGGGAGGTTCTCAGGGTGAGGAGACCCAGTACTTC
TRBJ2-1 TRBV4-3 . many CASSQGLPGYNEQFF TGCGCCAGCAGCCAAGGACTACCTGGATACAATGAGCAGTTCTTC
TRBJ1-1 TRBV12-3/TRBV12-4 . many CASRLPQGSAEAFF TGTGCCAGCAGACTTCCTCAGGGGTCGGCTGAAGCTTTCTTT
TRBJ1-3 TRBV12-3/TRBV12-4 . many CASSLSRTDSGNTIYF TGTGCCAGCAGTTTATCCCGAACAGACTCTGGAAACACCATATATTTT
TRBJ2-1 TRBV20-1 TRBD2 many CSASPVLRGGLNEQFF TGCAGTGCTAGTCCTGTCTTGCGGGGGGGATTGAATGAGCAGTTCTTC
TRBJ2-1 TRBV20-1 . many CSAPPDGNEQFF TGCAGTGCTCCCCCCGACGGAAATGAGCAGTTCTTC
TRBJ2-7 TRBV6-2/TRBV6-3 TRBD1 many CASRRGQYEQYF TGTGCCAGCAGAAGGGGGCAATACGAGCAGTACTTC
TRBJ2-3 TRBV7-6 TRBD2 many CASSRIAGGADTQYF TGTGCCAGCAGCCGGATAGCGGGGGGAGCAGATACGCAGTATTTT
TRBJ1-6 TRBV3-1 . many CASSYMDSQHSPLHF TGTGCCAGCAGCTACATGGACAGTCAGCATTCACCCCTCCACTTT
TRBJ1-1 TRBV12-3/TRBV12-4 . many CASSPQAYTEAFF TGTGCCAGCAGTCCCCAGGCGTACACTGAAGCTTTCTTT
TRBJ2-5 TRBV5-4 . once CASSSQGSPQETQYF TGTGCCAGCAGTTCGCAAGGCAGTCCCCAAGAGACCCAGTACTTC
TRBJ2-3 TRBV6-6 . . CATWELVDTQYF TGTGCCACTTGGGAGCTGGTAGATACGCAGTATTTT
TRBJ2-1 TRBV7-6 TRBD2 many CASSLPLGTSGYNEQFF TGTGCCAGCAGCCTACCGCTCGGGACTAGCGGCTACAATGAGCAGTTCTTC
TRBJ2-2 TRBV7-9 . . CSSSLVGAGELFF TGTTCCAGCAGCTTAGTCGGAGCCGGGGAGCTGTTTTTT
TRBJ2-5 TRBV6-6 . many CASSPGSRQETQYF TGTGCCAGCAGCCCCGGATCTCGCCAAGAGACCCAGTACTTC